This entry lists 3 T cell receptor beta chains sequenced from one sample in a study of cytomegalovirus exposure and HLA in healthy donors. 60 Vbeta and 13 Jbeta primers were used in PCR. Clones were read by immunoSEQ multiplex PCR, and TCRdb kept only the in-frame ones, dropping some. Among more than 85,000 clones, approximately 72% were seen once, and the ten largest hold around 1.3%. Sequenced: PBMCs. Receptors were obtained from a man aged 25 to 40 in good health and CMV-seronegative.

This clone was recorded once. The chain combines TRBV25-1 with TRBJ1-1, with a tentative D call TRBD1 (5 bases). The CDR3 is 14 amino acids. Trimming removed 6 bases at V and 5 bases at J, with 16 bases between. Looked up from germline, CDR1 is MGHDK and CDR2 is SYGVNS. DNA of the CDR3: TGTGCCAGCAGCCTACCGGGACTCGGGACTGAAGCTTTCTTT. It is translated as CASSLPGLGTEAFF. Filled out from reference TRBV25-1 and TRBJ1-1, the complete variable domain reads EADIYQTPRYLVIGTGKKITLECSQTMGHDKMYWYQQDPGMELHLIHYSYGVNSTEKGDLSSESTVSRIRTEHFPLTLESARPSHTSQYLCASSLPGLGTEAFFGQGTRLTVV.

The CDR3 DNA follows: TGTGCCAGTAGTATAGTTCCCGGGACAGGGACCTACGAGCAGTACTTC. Protein sequence: CASSIVPGTGTYEQYF. This chain joins TRBV19 and TRBJ2-7; TRBD1 aligns across 9 bases. Losses at the gene ends were 1 base for V and 2 bases for J; bases not matched to a gene: 6. The CDR3 runs to 16 residues. The germline gives CDR1 LNHDA, CDR2 SQIVND (reference sequence). The full variable domain, rest sourced from reference TRBV19 and TRBJ2-7, is DGGITQSPKYLFRKEGQNVTLSCEQNLNHDAMYWYRQDPGQGLRLIYYSQIVNDFQKGDIAEGYSVSREKKESFPLTVTSAQKNPTAFYLCASSIVPGTGTYEQYFGPGTRLTVT.

This chain uses TRBV29-1 with TRBJ2-3; D is uncertain. This CDR3 has 14 residues. CDR1 and CDR2 from the germline V gene are SQVTM and ANQGSEA. Trimming removed 2 bases at V and 0 bases at J, with 9 bases between. For the CDR3, the DNA is TGCAGCGTTGAACGGCGGTCTAGCACAGATACGCAGTATTTT. Protein: CSVERRSSTDTQYF.